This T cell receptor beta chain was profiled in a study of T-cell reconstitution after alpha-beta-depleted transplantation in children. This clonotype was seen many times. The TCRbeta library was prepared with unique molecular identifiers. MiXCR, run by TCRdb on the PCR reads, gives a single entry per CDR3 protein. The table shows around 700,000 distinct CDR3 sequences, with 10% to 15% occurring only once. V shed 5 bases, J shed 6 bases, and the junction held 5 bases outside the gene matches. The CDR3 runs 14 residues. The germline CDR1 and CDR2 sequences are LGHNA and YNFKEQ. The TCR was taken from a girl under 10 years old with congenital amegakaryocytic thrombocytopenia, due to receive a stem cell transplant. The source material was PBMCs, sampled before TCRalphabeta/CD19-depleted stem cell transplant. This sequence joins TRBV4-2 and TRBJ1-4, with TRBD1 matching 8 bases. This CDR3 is CASSNQGADEKLFF. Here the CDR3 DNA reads TGTGCCAGCAGCAATCAGGGGGCGGATGAAAAACTGTTTTTT.